The 7 T cell receptor beta chains listed next were all sequenced from one sample in a study of molecular identifiers for immune sequencing clone quantification. Using its own MiXCR run on the PCR reads, TCRdb lists one record per CDR3 protein. The sample lists around 460,000 distinct CDR3 sequences, roughly 24% occurring once. Sequences were obtained from naive CD8+ T cells from blood, with Jurkat cell RNA spiked in. Subset reported: FACS-sorted CD8+CD4-CCR7+CD45RA+ naive T cells. Receptors originate from a human donor in good health. Some libraries in this study had Jurkat cell RNA spiked in.

The table lists this clonotype with many counts. This sequence joins TRBV12-3 or TRBV12-4 and TRBJ2-7; D is ambiguous. V dropped 5 bases and J dropped 1 base, with 18 bases sitting between them. The CDR3 has 16 amino acids. As DNA, the CDR3 is TGTGCCAGCAGTGACATGGGTGAAGTACTTTCCTACGAGCAGTACTTC. Translation gives CASSDMGEVLSYEQYF.

The CDR3 DNA follows: TGTGCCAGCAGCTTGGATTCAGTGCAGGGGGTAACCTACGAGCAGTACTTC. Translation: CASSLDSVQGVTYEQYF. V usage is TRBV5-4 and J usage is TRBJ2-7; 7 bases align to TRBD1. This CDR3 comprises 17 residues. From germline, CDR1 is SGHNT and CDR2 YYREEE (reference sequence). With 0 bases clipped from V and 2 bases from J, the junction kept 11 bases outside the gene matches.

This clonotype was detected only once. A much larger clonotype is one base distant, so this may be a read error. The CDR3 does not close with the conserved phenylalanine or tryptophan, likely indicating a read error. The chain is built from TRBV5-6 and TRBJ2-1; TRBD1 aligns across 10 bases. In germline, CDR1 is SGHDT, CDR2 YYEEEE. V lost 1 base, J lost 5 bases, and 9 bases stayed unmatched. The CDR3 runs 17 residues. The DNA for the CDR3 is TGTGCCAGCAGCTTGTTTTCGGGGACAGGGGTCCACAATGAGCAGTTCTCC. Translated: CASSLFSGTGVHNEQFS.

This chain connects TRBV7-9 to TRBJ2-2; D is possibly TRBD2 (5 bases). Germline assignment: CDR1 SEHNR and CDR2 FQNEAQ (reference sequence). This CDR3 contains 15 residues. Trimming left V 0 bases short and J 1 base short, with 6 bases between. The CDR3 region is CASSLAGMNTGELFF. Written as DNA, the CDR3 is TGTGCCAGCAGCTTAGCCGGGATGAACACCGGGGAGCTGTTTTTT. Drawing the rest from reference TRBV7-9 and TRBJ2-2, the complete variable domain is DTGVSQNPRHKITKRGQNVTFRCDPISEHNRLYWYRQTLGQGPEFLTYFQNEAQLEKSRLLSDRFSAERPKGSFSTLEIQRTEQGDSAMYLCASSLAGMNTGELFFGEGSRLTVL.

This clonotype has only a few counts. V is TRBV2 and J is TRBJ2-1; 8 nucleotides align to TRBD2. CDR1 is SNHLY and CDR2 is FYNNEI in the germline V gene. The J segment lost 6 bases and the V segment lost 5 bases, leaving 6 bases of the junction unmatched. The CDR3 consists of 14 residues. The CDR3 loop reads CASSLAGWVNEQFF. The CDR3 DNA sequence: TGTGCCAGCAGTTTAGCGGGATGGGTCAATGAGCAGTTCTTC.

To note about this clonotype: This may stem from a read error, because a much larger clone lies one nucleotide away. The chain links TRBV9 to TRBJ2-7, with 12 bases aligning to TRBD2. Germline V gene data show CDR1 as SGDLS and CDR2 as YYNGEE. CDR3 length: 15 amino acids. The chain's CDR3 is CASSPRLAGVYELYF. DNA of the CDR3: TGTGCCAGCAGCCCAAGACTAGCGGGAGTCTACGAGCTGTACTTC.

The table lists this clonotype with many counts. J is TRBJ2-3 and V is TRBV29-1; perhaps TRBD2 as D (5 bases). This CDR3 is built from 15 residues. From germline, CDR1 is SQVTM and CDR2 ANQGSEA. V lost 1 base and J lost 0, with 11 bases in between. The CDR3 here is CSVEVKGESTDTQYF. The CDR3 region has the DNA TGCAGCGTTGAAGTTAAGGGAGAAAGCACAGATACGCAGTATTTT.